This T cell receptor (beta chain) was observed in a study of CD8 T cells in ankylosing spondylitis. About this clonotype itself: Its target is not known.

Whole-study findings and limits: It was reported that disease-linked clones were significantly enriched in matched ankylosing spondylitis synovial fluid. The study identified a TCR beta motif of roughly eight highly homologous variants that appeared characteristic of ankylosing spondylitis blood.

TCR beta libraries were made by quantitative 5'-RACE with molecular barcodes. One entry per CDR3 protein, called by TCRdb with MiXCR from the 5' RACE reads. There are roughly 300,000 distinct CDR3 sequences in the sample; around 7.6% occur only once, and more than 14% lies in the top ten. The source of this sequence is a male donor with ankylosing spondylitis. The sequencing sample was made of blood, either unsorted or a sorted T cell fraction (not recorded which).

CDR3 in amino acids: CSAGRGLAGGNEQFF. For the CDR3, the DNA is TGCAGTGCTGGCCGCGGGCTAGCGGGAGGAAATGAGCAGTTCTTC. This sequence joins TRBV20-1 and TRBJ2-1, with 11 bases identical to TRBD2. Germline V gene lookup returns CDR1 DFQATT and CDR2 SNEGSKA (reference sequence). This CDR3 spans 15 amino acids. Trimming at V came to 5 bases and at J to 7 bases, leaving 10 bases not matched to a gene.